These T cell receptor beta chains were read from a single sample in a study of T cells in Graves' hyperthyroidism and ophthalmopathy. Via MiXCR, TCRdb re-called the multiplex PCR reads, giving one row per CDR3 protein. The table shows around 660,000 distinct CDR3 sequences, with 45% occurring only once. Sequenced sample: peripheral blood or thyroid tissue (not recorded which). These receptors all come from an adult man with Graves' disease, either hyperthyroidism or ophthalmopathy (not recorded which). Each CDR3 is given with its conserved first and last residue. Not every row has a clone size; where given, it reads once, few, many or a size class.

TRBJ2-7	few	TRBV7-2	CASSYSRSSYEQYF
TRBJ2-7	many	TRBV6-5	CASSYYQAPNYEQYF
TRBJ1-1	few	TRBV24-1	CATSDLFARGGAATEAFF
TRBJ1-3	NA	TRBV10-3	CASRLSPNSGNTIYF
TRBJ1-4	NA	TRBV29-1	CSVTRQGAMKNCFF
TRBJ1-5	NA	TRBV20-1	CSGAGGGNQPQHF
TRBJ1-1	NA	TRBV9	CASSASTGGDTEAFF
TRBJ2-7	once	TRBV24-1	CATSATSKGGSYEQYF
TRBJ1-1	many	TRBV2	CASRAGGAEAFF
TRBJ1-2	NA	TRBV29-1	CSGARGPNYGYTF
TRBJ1-2	NA	TRBV6-2/TRBV6-3	CASSPRGWQRKNYGYTF
TRBJ1-1	NA	TRBV5-4	CASADMKVNTEAFF
TRBJ2-6	NA	TRBV19	CVTRDRISGANVLTF
TRBJ1-1	many	TRBV7-4	CASSQGTVDTEAFF
TRBJ2-3	NA	TRBV29-1	CSVTYGLAGDTDTQYF
TRBJ2-5	NA	TRBV20-1	CSAPPGTPKETQYF
TRBJ1-5	many	TRBV13	CASTRGGSNQPQHF
TRBJ1-6	many	TRBV2	CARMERTDNNSPLHF
TRBJ1-2	few	TRBV19	CASSINWAGNYGYTF
TRBJ1-2	NA	TRBV19	CASSIRGPPSGYGYTF
TRBJ1-2	NA	TRBV20-1	CSASLGRNYGYTF
TRBJ2-2	many	TRBV5-4	CASSTGLAHTGELFF
TRBJ1-1	many	TRBV2	CASRVTGGSEAFF
TRBJ1-4	NA	TRBV9	CASSVGQEAKTNEKLFF
TRBJ1-6	few	TRBV2	CASTSGRVYYNSPLHF
TRBJ1-2	NA	TRBV29-1	CSVEGQGVYGYTF
TRBJ1-1	NA	TRBV7-6	CASSVEPDETGGEAFF
TRBJ2-2	NA	TRBV7-9	CASSDPLRDTGELFF
TRBJ1-6	NA	TRBV10-3	CAISVRGGANSPLHF
TRBJ1-3	few	TRBV7-9	CASSPHRQGERGNTIYF
TRBJ1-2	NA	TRBV25-1	CASSPPGQGEDGYTF
TRBJ1-5	NA	TRBV19	CASSVLVISNQPQHF
TRBJ1-1	few	TRBV20-1	CSRDRNTEAFF
TRBJ2-5	many	TRBV7-8	CASSAQRGGRETQYF
TRBJ2-2	NA	TRBV7-2	CASSVLQGAGELFF
TRBJ1-6	NA	TRBV7-4	CASSLVLENSPLHF
TRBJ2-5	NA	TRBV29-1	CSVGREGETQYF
TRBJ2-7	NA	TRBV6-2/TRBV6-3	CASSLLPDKYEQYF
TRBJ1-1	NA	TRBV29-1	CSVGGLPEAFF
TRBJ1-1	many	TRBV9	CASSVDGRANTEAFF
TRBJ1-4	few	TRBV6-5	CASSYPGANEKLFF
TRBJ1-2	NA	TRBV29-1	CSVRIPGQGPNYGYTF
TRBJ2-7	NA	TRBV20-1	CSARGISTYEQYF
TRBJ1-4	NA	TRBV7-2	CASSLSRGARINEKLFF
TRBJ2-7	many	TRBV6-5	CASSGTGPEQYF
TRBJ1-3	once	TRBV9	CASSSLLTGGSGNTIYF
TRBJ1-2	NA	TRBV6-1	CASSAGLFLGGYTF
TRBJ1-5	few	TRBV15	CASSYGQFQPQHF
TRBJ1-5	many	TRBV5-1	CASSLAPGSNQPQHF
TRBJ1-5	few	TRBV20-1	CSAVHAGRTNQPQHF
TRBJ1-2	few	TRBV12-3/TRBV12-4	CASRSSGTGYGYTF
TRBJ1-5	NA	TRBV6-1	CASSKSGGKQPQHF
TRBJ2-7	NA	TRBV7-8	CASSLSGNDEQYF
TRBJ1-3	NA	TRBV10-3	CASSEDRIIRNTIYF